A single sample gave rise to the 25 T cell receptor beta chains below, sequenced in a study of monozygotic twins with inflammatory bowel disease. TCRdb re-called the 5' RACE reads, yielding one record per CDR3 amino acid sequence without DNA. Its clone listing holds 400,000 to 500,000 distinct CDR3 sequences. Material: blood. These receptors were collected from a human donor with ulcerative colitis or Crohn's disease, or a healthy co-twin of an affected twin (not recorded which).

V gene TRBV20-1 combines with J gene TRBJ1-6; the TCRdb call, TRBD1, lacks DNA for checking. This CDR3 is 15 amino acids long. Germline V gene data show CDR1 as DFQATT and CDR2 as SNEGSKA (reference sequence). The chain's CDR3 is CSANIIAGVDSPLHF.

The CDR3 sequence: CASSLSLSTDTQYF. The chain is built from TRBV5-4 and TRBJ2-3. Germline loops: CDR1 SGHNT, CDR2 YYREEE (reference sequence). The CDR3 extends over 14 amino acids.

The genes are TRBV11-3 and TRBJ2-1; TCRdb lists TRBD2, though no DNA is available to test this call. The CDR3 has 15 amino acids. In germline, CDR1 is SGHNT, CDR2 YENEEA. The CDR3 sequence: CASSLSGGGNNEQFF.

Here the CDR3 reads CASSRIRDRGRVARSSYNEQFF. The chain joins TRBV18 to TRBJ2-1; the TCRdb D gene call, TRBD1, has no DNA to confirm it. The CDR3 loop spans 22 amino acids. Germline-derived CDR1 and CDR2 are KGHSH and LQKENI.

V gene TRBV12-3 or TRBV12-4 combines with J gene TRBJ1-5; checking the TCRdb D call of TRBD1 is not possible without DNA. The CDR3 spans 13 residues. The CDR3 region is CASSLGGTQPQHF.

The rearrangement joins TRBV20-1 to TRBJ2-1; absent DNA, TCRdb's TRBD2 call cannot be checked. The CDR3 is made up of 13 amino acids. The germline V gene has CDR1 DFQATT and CDR2 SNEGSKA (reference sequence). CDR3 sequence: CSGYSGGANEQFF.

The chain links TRBV18 to TRBJ1-4; as DNA is missing, the TRBD1 call by TCRdb cannot be tested. The germline V gene has CDR1 KGHSH and CDR2 LQKENI. The CDR3 runs to 14 residues. This CDR3 reads CASSSRGFNEKLFF.

This chain connects TRBV7-2 to TRBJ2-1; TCRdb picks TRBD1, but there is no DNA to check that call. CDR3 size: 15 residues. From germline, CDR1 is SGHTA and CDR2 FQGNSA. CDR3 protein: CASSLGTGTNNEQFF.

V usage is TRBV29-1 and J usage is TRBJ2-1; TCRdb reports TRBD1, a call that lacks DNA to check it against. The CDR3 has 11 residues. Germline V gene data show CDR1 as SQVTM and CDR2 as ANQGSEA. The CDR3 loop is CSVERRREQFF.

The J gene is TRBJ2-5, the V gene TRBV20-1; with no DNA, the TCRdb D assignment of TRBD1 cannot be verified. The CDR3 loop spans 13 amino acids. Germline-derived CDR1 and CDR2 are DFQATT and SNEGSKA (reference sequence). The CDR3: CSASRGVQETQYF.

The chain carries TRBV4-1 and TRBJ1-6; as DNA is missing, the TRBD1 call by TCRdb cannot be tested. This CDR3 comprises 17 residues. CDR1 is MGHRA, CDR2 YSYEKL, per germline. The CDR3 sequence is CASSQEAAHRANSPLHF.

V is TRBV5-1 and J is TRBJ2-1; TCRdb proposes TRBD2, but this gene call is untestable without DNA. The CDR3 extends over 19 amino acids. Germline CDR1 reads SGHRS; CDR2 reads YFSETQ. The chain's CDR3 is CASSLGPAGLADGLNEQFF. Drawing the rest from reference TRBV5-1 and TRBJ2-1, the complete variable domain is KAGVTQTPRYLIKTRGQQVTLSCSPISGHRSVSWYQQTPGQGLQFLFEYFSETQRNKGNFPGRFSGRQFSNSRSEMNVSTLELGDSALYLCASSLGPAGLADGLNEQFFGPGTRLTVL.

The CDR3 loop is CASSTGQPNTEAFF. The chain employs TRBV5-1 and TRBJ1-1; TCRdb indicates TRBD1, and absent DNA this call remains unverified. In germline, CDR1 is SGHRS, CDR2 YFSETQ. The CDR3 has 14 amino acids.

The chain carries TRBV27 and TRBJ2-7; TCRdb indicates TRBD1, and absent DNA this call remains unverified. CDR3 length equals 15 residues. The germline V gene has CDR1 MNHEY and CDR2 SMNVEV (reference sequence). CDR3 in amino acids: CASSLKDRGPYEQYF.

CDR3 in amino acids: CASSVGGSGELFF. The rearrangement links TRBV7-9 to TRBJ2-2; TCRdb calls TRBD1, which cannot be checked without DNA. The CDR3 is made up of 13 amino acids. Germline loops: CDR1 SEHNR, CDR2 FQNEAQ (reference sequence).

The V gene is TRBV12-3 or TRBV12-4, the J gene TRBJ1-1; checking the TCRdb D call of TRBD1 is not possible without DNA. CDR3 length equals 14 residues. The CDR3 protein is CASSFHRANTEAFF.

This chain uses TRBV20-1 with TRBJ2-4; absent DNA, TCRdb's TRBD1 call cannot be checked. This CDR3 spans 12 amino acids. The germline V gene has CDR1 DFQATT and CDR2 SNEGSKA (reference sequence). This CDR3 reads CSAREGGNIQYF.

The J gene is TRBJ2-1, the V gene TRBV5-1; the D gene TCRdb calls, TRBD2, cannot be checked with no DNA. This CDR3 spans 16 amino acids. Germline V gene lookup returns CDR1 SGHRS and CDR2 YFSETQ. The CDR3 here is CASSSLAGLSYNEQFF.

The V call is TRBV7-9, the J call TRBJ2-1; TCRdb outputs TRBD1, but without DNA this stays unchecked. CDR1 SEHNR and CDR2 FQNEAQ come from the germline V gene (reference sequence). The CDR3 sequence is 17 residues long. CDR3 loop: CASSLSYGGDSYNEQFF.

This chain connects TRBV11-2 to TRBJ1-5. Germline CDR1 and CDR2: SGHAT and FQNNGV. There are 13 residues in the CDR3. The CDR3 loop is CASSPMSNQPQHF.

This rearrangement joins TRBV29-1 to TRBJ2-4; checking the TCRdb D call of TRBD2 is not possible without DNA. The germline V gene encodes CDR1 SQVTM and CDR2 ANQGSEA. This CDR3 has 15 amino acids. The CDR3 is CSVGAGGLAKNIQYF.

V is TRBV7-9 and J is TRBJ2-1; TCRdb proposes TRBD1, but this gene call is untestable without DNA. The CDR3 runs 14 residues. Looked up from germline, CDR1 is SEHNR and CDR2 is FQNEAQ (reference sequence). CDR3 sequence reads: CASSPPQGAGEQFF.

The rearrangement uses TRBV20-1 and TRBJ2-5; TCRdb proposes TRBD2, but this gene call is untestable without DNA. Germline loops: CDR1 DFQATT, CDR2 SNEGSKA (reference sequence). This CDR3 is built from 17 residues. The CDR3 loop reads CSARDESPTKWPETQYF.

The chain has TRBV24-1 and TRBJ1-2; the D call of TRBD1 rests on TCRdb alone, since no DNA is present to check it. The CDR3 totals 15 residues. Germline CDR1 is KGHDR and CDR2 is SFDVKD. The CDR3 region is CATSDPGQGNYGYTF.

The gene calls are TRBV14 and TRBJ2-7; the TCRdb call, TRBD2, lacks DNA for checking. Per germline, CDR1 SGHDN and CDR2 FVKESK. The CDR3 is 14 amino acids. CDR3 protein: CASSQEGDSYEQYF.